The rows below give T cell receptor beta chains drawn from one sample of a study of CXCR3-negative and CXCR3-positive naive CD8 T cells. Each CDR3 protein gets one entry in TCRdb, which reprocessed the 5' RACE reads and gives no DNA. This table lists 140,000 to 150,000 distinct CDR3 sequences. Sequences were obtained from naive CXCR3+ CD8+ T cells from blood. Every receptor here comes from a human donor in good health. Some clones in this sample may be carry-over from other donors' samples. CDR3s include the opening cysteine and the closing phenylalanine or tryptophan.

CDR3 protein: CASRGGAATSYEQYF
J gene: TRBJ2-7
V gene: TRBV12-3/TRBV12-4
CDR3 length: 15

CDR3 protein: CASSFNFGANVLTF
J gene: TRBJ2-6
V gene: TRBV9
CDR3 length: 14

CDR3 protein: CASSPGDISTEAFF
J gene: TRBJ1-1
V gene: TRBV7-9
CDR3 length: 14

CDR3 protein: CASSPSDNRVTEAFF
J gene: TRBJ1-1
V gene: TRBV7-9
CDR3 length: 15

CDR3 protein: CASKLAGRGTGELFF
J gene: TRBJ2-2
V gene: TRBV19
CDR3 length: 15

CDR3 protein: CASSPELGAEQYF
J gene: TRBJ2-7
V gene: TRBV12-3/TRBV12-4
CDR3 length: 13

CDR3 protein: CASSPREIFSLRNEQFF
J gene: TRBJ2-1
V gene: TRBV7-9
CDR3 length: 17

CDR3 protein: CASSPRDRGSYEQYF
J gene: TRBJ2-7
V gene: TRBV7-9
CDR3 length: 15

CDR3 protein: CASSFLERTEAFF
J gene: TRBJ1-1
V gene: TRBV27
CDR3 length: 13

CDR3 protein: CASSSPVENYGYTF
J gene: TRBJ1-2
V gene: TRBV7-2
CDR3 length: 14

CDR3 protein: CASSHPANTGELFF
J gene: TRBJ2-2
V gene: TRBV4-1
CDR3 length: 14

CDR3 protein: CSVEGLVGVQFF
J gene: TRBJ2-1
V gene: TRBV29-1
CDR3 length: 12

CDR3 protein: CASSSFESEVITEAFF
J gene: TRBJ1-1
V gene: TRBV11-2
CDR3 length: 16

CDR3 protein: CSVGAGPAGDRYNEQFF
J gene: TRBJ2-1
V gene: TRBV29-1
CDR3 length: 17

CDR3 protein: CASSTRTGSGYNEQFF
J gene: TRBJ2-1
V gene: TRBV14
CDR3 length: 16

CDR3 protein: CASSYRWLSGANVLTF
J gene: TRBJ2-6
V gene: TRBV6-5
CDR3 length: 16

CDR3 protein: CASSPRSSRSYEQYF
J gene: TRBJ2-7
V gene: TRBV11-3
CDR3 length: 15

CDR3 protein: CASSVADRPDEQFF
J gene: TRBJ2-1
V gene: TRBV9
CDR3 length: 14

CDR3 protein: CASSQQASGYTF
J gene: TRBJ1-2
V gene: TRBV3-1
CDR3 length: 12

CDR3 protein: CASSSQGASVPYEQYF
J gene: TRBJ2-7
V gene: TRBV28
CDR3 length: 16

CDR3 protein: CASSLERSQETNYGYTF
J gene: TRBJ1-2
V gene: TRBV7-9
CDR3 length: 17

CDR3 protein: CSVGWWGELFF
J gene: TRBJ2-2
V gene: TRBV29-1
CDR3 length: 11

CDR3 protein: CASSAGTGLEGETQYF
J gene: TRBJ2-5
V gene: TRBV7-9
CDR3 length: 16

CDR3 protein: CASSQGDRTYQETQYF
J gene: TRBJ2-5
V gene: TRBV3-1
CDR3 length: 16

CDR3 protein: CSAEGQNAEAFF
J gene: TRBJ1-1
V gene: TRBV29-1
CDR3 length: 12

CDR3 protein: CASNHRWGAYNEQFF
J gene: TRBJ2-1
V gene: TRBV28
CDR3 length: 15

CDR3 protein: CASSLEQAPYEQYF
J gene: TRBJ2-7
V gene: TRBV27
CDR3 length: 14

CDR3 protein: CASSIDRGSNQPQHF
J gene: TRBJ1-5
V gene: TRBV19
CDR3 length: 15

CDR3 protein: CASRQSGLYQETQYF
J gene: TRBJ2-5
V gene: TRBV7-8
CDR3 length: 15

CDR3 protein: CASSQGQNYGYTF
J gene: TRBJ1-2
V gene: TRBV4-1
CDR3 length: 13

CDR3 protein: CASSLEPGQSYGYTF
J gene: TRBJ1-2
V gene: TRBV7-8
CDR3 length: 15

CDR3 protein: CASSLLSGSYNEQFF
J gene: TRBJ2-1
V gene: TRBV11-2
CDR3 length: 15

CDR3 protein: CASSQGVTYEQYF
J gene: TRBJ2-7
V gene: TRBV4-3
CDR3 length: 13

CDR3 protein: CSAETGYGEGYYEQYF
J gene: TRBJ2-7
V gene: TRBV20-1
CDR3 length: 16

CDR3 protein: CASSLSMNTEAFF
J gene: TRBJ1-1
V gene: TRBV11-3
CDR3 length: 13

CDR3 protein: CASSHRDRATGELFF
J gene: TRBJ2-2
V gene: TRBV7-9
CDR3 length: 15

CDR3 protein: CASSHWTSGGDNEQFF
J gene: TRBJ2-1
V gene: TRBV3-1
CDR3 length: 16

CDR3 protein: CSAEGSDTEAFF
J gene: TRBJ1-1
V gene: TRBV29-1
CDR3 length: 12

CDR3 protein: CASSHRGKDTGELFF
J gene: TRBJ2-2
V gene: TRBV14
CDR3 length: 15

CDR3 protein: CASSFLPRGSTDTQYF
J gene: TRBJ2-3
V gene: TRBV12-3/TRBV12-4
CDR3 length: 16

CDR3 protein: CASSTVGRVLYNEQFF
J gene: TRBJ2-1
V gene: TRBV27
CDR3 length: 16

CDR3 protein: CASSPKYGNYEQYF
J gene: TRBJ2-7
V gene: TRBV7-9
CDR3 length: 14

CDR3 protein: CAIAVDVAYEQYF
J gene: TRBJ2-7
V gene: TRBV10-3
CDR3 length: 13